Included here is one T cell receptor (beta chain) sequence, with context. One junction end disagrees with the germline gene, perhaps due to a read error. These data belong to a study of T-cell memory formation after mild COVID-19. The CDR3 spans 13 residues. CDR1 LNHDA and CDR2 SQIVND come from the germline V gene (reference sequence). TCRdb fed the 5' RACE reads into MiXCR, producing one record per CDR3 protein. The sample contains a few hundred thousand distinct CDR3 sequences, about 20% of which appear only once. The clonotype was recovered from an adult woman who had mild COVID-19 (a few samples of this study predate the infection). Cell type and time point are not known. The chain recombines TRBV19 with TRBJ2-6; D perhaps matches TRBD2 (6 bases). Sequencing was performed on PBMCs or a T cell subset sorted from them (not recorded which). CDR3 residues: CASSQPAEGGSAF. The CDR3, as DNA: TGTGCCAGTAGTCAACCCGCCGAGGGAGGCTCGGCTTTC.